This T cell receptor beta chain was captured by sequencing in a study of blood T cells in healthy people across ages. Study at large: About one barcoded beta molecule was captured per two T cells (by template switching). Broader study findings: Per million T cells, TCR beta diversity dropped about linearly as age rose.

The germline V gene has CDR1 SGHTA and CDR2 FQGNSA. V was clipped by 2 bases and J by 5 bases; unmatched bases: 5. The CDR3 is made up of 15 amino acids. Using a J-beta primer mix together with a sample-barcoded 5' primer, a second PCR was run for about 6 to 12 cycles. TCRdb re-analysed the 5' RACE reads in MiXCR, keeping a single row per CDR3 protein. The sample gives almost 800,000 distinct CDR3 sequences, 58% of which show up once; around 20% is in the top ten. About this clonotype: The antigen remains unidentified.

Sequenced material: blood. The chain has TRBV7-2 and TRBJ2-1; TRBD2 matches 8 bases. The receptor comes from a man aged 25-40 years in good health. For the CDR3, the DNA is TGTGCCAGCAGCTTACGCGCGGGAGGTAACAATGAGCAGTTCTTC. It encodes CASSLRAGGNNEQFF.